What follows are 13 T cell receptor beta chains derived from one specimen sequenced in a study of cytomegalovirus exposure and HLA in healthy donors. The primer mix had 60 Vbeta and 13 Jbeta primers. Profiling relied on immunoSEQ multiplex PCR, and the TCRdb table lists in-frame clones only, not all of them. This sample yields 170,000 or so clones, of which approximately 84% are seen a single time; roughly 0.38% belongs to the top ten. Sequencing was carried out using PBMCs. The receptors derive from a boy between 2 and 15 years old in good health and CMV-seronegative.

Here the CDR3 DNA reads TGTGCCATCAGTGCGCAAGCCGGACTAGCGGGAGGGCCGACGGGAGATACGCAGTATTTT. Protein sequence: CAISAQAGLAGGPTGDTQYF. V and J are TRBV10-3 and TRBJ2-3; 15 bases are shared with TRBD2. V was pared by 4 bases and J by 5 bases, with 16 bases of the junction left unmatched. Germline V lookup: CDR1 ENHRY, CDR2 SYGVKD. The CDR3 consists of 20 residues.

The chain recombines TRBV5-1 with TRBJ2-5, with 10 bases matching TRBD2. This CDR3 has 12 amino acids. Germline assignment: CDR1 SGHRS and CDR2 YFSETQ. V lost 4 bases, J lost 14 bases, and 8 bases stayed unmatched. The CDR3 is CASSTKAGGPYF. The CDR3 DNA sequence: TGCGCCAGCAGCACGAAAGCGGGAGGGCCTTACTTC. Drawing the rest from reference TRBV5-1 and TRBJ2-5, the complete variable domain is KAGVTQTPRYLIKTRGQQVTLSCSPISGHRSVSWYQQTPGQGLQFLFEYFSETQRNKGNFPGRFSGRQFSNSRSEMNVSTLELGDSALYLCASSTKAGGPYFGPGTRLLVL.

The chain carries TRBV15 and TRBJ2-3, with 8 positions matching TRBD2. V gave up 0 bases and J gave up 6 bases; unmatched junction bases: 8. Germline V gene sequence: CDR1 LNHNV, CDR2 YYDKDF (reference sequence). The CDR3 runs 16 residues. The CDR3, as DNA: TGTGCCACCAGCAGAGATGGGACCGGGAGGGTGGATACGCAGTATTTT. Translating gives CATSRDGTGRVDTQYF.

This chain's CDR3 is CASSGRDRDPYEQYF. DNA of the CDR3: TGTGCCAGCAGCGGACGGGACAGGGATCCCTACGAGCAGTACTTC. This chain joins TRBV7-9 and TRBJ2-7; TRBD1 aligns across 9 bases. The J segment lost 2 bases and the V segment lost 5 bases, leaving 7 bases of the junction unmatched. This CDR3 is built from 15 residues. From germline, CDR1 is SEHNR and CDR2 FQNEAQ (reference sequence).

In DNA form, the CDR3 reads TGCGCCAGCAGCTTGGAGGGGACTTTCGGCACCGGGGAGCTGTTTTTT. As protein: CASSLEGTFGTGELFF. The chain employs TRBV5-1 and TRBJ2-2; tentatively, D is TRBD2 (6 bases). The CDR3 extends over 16 amino acids. Per the germline V gene, CDR1 is SGHRS and CDR2 is YFSETQ. Trimming pared 0 bases from V and 4 bases from J, leaving 13 bases between. Looking up the rest from reference TRBV5-1 and TRBJ2-2 gives the full variable domain: KAGVTQTPRYLIKTRGQQVTLSCSPISGHRSVSWYQQTPGQGLQFLFEYFSETQRNKGNFPGRFSGRQFSNSRSEMNVSTLELGDSALYLCASSLEGTFGTGELFFGEGSRLTVL.

The chain employs TRBV27 and TRBJ2-1; the match to TRBD2 covers 11 bases. This CDR3 has 16 residues. The V and J ends lost 2 bases and 0 bases, in that order; junction bases with no gene match: 0. Germline CDR1 MNHEY, CDR2 SMNVEV (reference sequence). The DNA for the CDR3 is TGTGCCAGCAGTTTAACTAGCGGGAGCTCCTACAATGAGCAGTTCTTC. Translation: CASSLTSGSSYNEQFF.

For the CDR3, the DNA is TGCGCCAGCAGTCTCAATTCGGGACAGTCCAGGTATGGCTACACCTTC. This encodes CASSLNSGQSRYGYTF. The rearrangement links TRBV23-1 to TRBJ1-2; 7 bases map to TRBD1. TRBV23-1 counts as an open reading frame of uncertain function. J was trimmed by 5 bases and V by 4 bases; bases with no gene match: 13. The CDR3 length is 16 residues.

Only a few counts were recorded for this clone. J is TRBJ2-7 and V is TRBV6-6; 7 bases are a match to TRBD2. V gave up 8 bases and J gave up 2 bases; unmatched junction bases: 6. Germline CDR1 and CDR2: MNHNY and SVGAGI (reference sequence). CDR3 size: 13 residues. CDR3 DNA sequence: TGTGCCAGCGGGGAGGGGCGAACCTACGAGCAGTACTTC. It codes for CASGEGRTYEQYF.

The chain combines TRBV30 with TRBJ2-5, with D unresolved. V lost 0 bases to trimming and J lost 3 bases, with 5 bases between them. The CDR3 extends over 12 amino acids. In germline, CDR1 is GTSNPN, CDR2 SVGIG (reference sequence). The CDR3 spells CAWSVHKETQYF. The CDR3 bases are TGTGCCTGGAGTGTACATAAAGAGACCCAGTACTTC.

The chain employs TRBV12-5 and TRBJ2-3; D unclear. CDR1 and CDR2 (germline): LGHNT, FRNRAP. Deletions cut 2 bases from V and 4 bases from J, with 4 bases between. This CDR3 is 12 amino acids long. The CDR3 coding sequence is TGTGCTAGTGGTTTGATCGCAGATACGCAGTATTTT. The encoded protein is CASGLIADTQYF.

The chain links TRBV5-1 to TRBJ2-6, with 7 bases lining up with TRBD1. The V and J ends lost 4 bases and 0 bases, in that order; junction bases with no gene match: 4. The length of the CDR3 is 16 residues. Germline CDR1 is SGHRS and CDR2 is YFSETQ. This chain's CDR3 is CASSLTGTSGANVLTF. The CDR3 DNA reads TGCGCCAGCAGCCTGACAGGGACCTCTGGGGCCAACGTCCTGACTTTC.

V and J are TRBV18 and TRBJ2-3; the D is unclear. V was pared by 5 bases and J by 2 bases, with 14 bases between. The CDR3 extends over 15 amino acids. The germline V gene has CDR1 KGHSH and CDR2 LQKENI. The CDR3 protein is CASSTDTEYTDTQYF. The CDR3 DNA sequence: TGTGCCAGCTCAACCGACACGGAATACACAGATACGCAGTATTTT.

The gene calls are TRBV4-2 and TRBJ1-1; 9 positions match TRBD1. Per germline, CDR1 LGHNA and CDR2 YNFKEQ. The CDR3 spans 16 residues. Trimming at V came to 1 base and at J to 1 base, leaving 4 bases not matched to a gene. CDR3 nucleotides: TGTGCCAGCAGCCAAGCCCCGGGACAGGGGAACACTGAAGCTTTCTTT. Protein product: CASSQAPGQGNTEAFF.